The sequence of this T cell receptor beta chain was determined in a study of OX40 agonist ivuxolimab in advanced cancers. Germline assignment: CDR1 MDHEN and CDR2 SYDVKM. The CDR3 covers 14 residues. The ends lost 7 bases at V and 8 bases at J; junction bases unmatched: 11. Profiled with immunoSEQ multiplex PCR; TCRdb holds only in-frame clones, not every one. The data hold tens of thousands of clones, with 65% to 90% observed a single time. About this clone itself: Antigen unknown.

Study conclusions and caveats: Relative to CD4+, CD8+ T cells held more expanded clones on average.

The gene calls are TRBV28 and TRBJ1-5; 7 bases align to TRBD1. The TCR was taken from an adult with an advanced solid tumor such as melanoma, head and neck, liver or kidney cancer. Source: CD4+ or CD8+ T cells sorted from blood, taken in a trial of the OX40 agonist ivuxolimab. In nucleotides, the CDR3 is TGTGCCAGCACAGCGGAGGGGGCACGGGAGCCCCAGCATTTT. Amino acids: CASTAEGAREPQHF.